The present T cell receptor beta chain was sequenced within a study of blood T cell repertoires in COVID-19. Study-level background: PBMCs, B-cell-depleted T cells, or T cells were the source of the cDNA or gDNA that made up the material.

Authors' methods: From reference gene primer amplification, estimates of nucleated cell counts were derived. The data were produced by immunoSEQ multiplex PCR, yet TCRdb's version contains in-frame clones alone and is incomplete. D and trimming come from the DNA, and the V and J calls and clone size come from that table. This table has about 10,000 clones, roughly 81% appearing once. This clone showed up just once. There are 12 residues in the CDR3. CDR1 and CDR2 from the germline V gene are MDHEN and SYDVKM. V lost 10 bases, J lost 13 bases, and 8 bases stayed unmatched. The J gene is TRBJ1-4, the V gene TRBV28, with 11 bases aligning to TRBD1. The sequence derives from a man between 60 and 75 years old with active COVID-19. Sequencing was done on a sample of peripheral blood. CDR3 in DNA: TGTGCCACGGGACAGGGGGTAGAGGGACTGTTTTTT. Protein: CATGQGVEGLFF.